The subject of this entry is one T cell receptor (beta chain). This sample was included in a study of human T cells and chemical hapten exposure. MiXCR, applied by TCRdb to the RACE reads, yields one record per CDR3 protein. The sample holds about 110,000 distinct CDR3 sequences, about a tenth seen once. Time point: patch test 2, 6 weeks after DPC sensitization. Treatment defined: therapeutic diphenylcyclopropenone sensitization with weekly scalp DPC. The sample here was whole blood, taken in connection with sensitization to the hapten diphenylcyclopropenone (DPC). The source is a woman aged 40 to 49 with alopecia areata. Some clones in this sample may be carry-over from other donors' samples.

CDR3 sequence reads: CAWAGGNEQFF. The CDR3 region has the DNA TGTGCCTGGGCAGGGGGCAATGAGCAGTTCTTC. V is TRBV30 and J is TRBJ2-1; 7 positions agree with TRBD1. The germline CDR1 and CDR2 sequences are GTSNPN and SVGIG (reference sequence). This CDR3 has 11 amino acids. Trimming at V came to 5 bases and at J to 6 bases, leaving 1 base not matched to a gene.